Included here is one T cell receptor beta chain sequence, with context. The data belong to a study of blood T cell repertoires in COVID-19. About the research overall: Samples came from the United States, Italy and Spain, spanning acute and convalescent COVID-19. PBMCs, B-cell-depleted T cells, or T cells provided the cDNA or gDNA that made up the material.

The CDR3 runs to 19 residues. V was pared by 6 bases and J by 2 bases, with 19 bases of the junction left unmatched. CDR1 and CDR2 from the germline V gene are MDHEN and SYDVKM. In the authors' methods: For nucleated cells, counts were estimated from reference gene primer amplification. Profiled with immunoSEQ multiplex PCR; TCRdb holds only in-frame clones, not every one. That table supplies the V and J calls and clone size; D and trimming were determined from the DNA. The data contain hundreds of thousands of clones, more than 75% of them singletons. The chain uses TRBV28 and TRBJ2-3, with 8 bases identical to TRBD2. Sequencing was performed on peripheral blood. This receptor was identified in a woman aged 50 to 65 with active or convalescent COVID-19. The CDR3 is CASSPTLGLGSGLTDTQYF. The CDR3 coding sequence is TGTGCCAGCAGCCCGACCTTGGGACTAGGATCGGGGCTCACAGATACGCAGTATTTT.